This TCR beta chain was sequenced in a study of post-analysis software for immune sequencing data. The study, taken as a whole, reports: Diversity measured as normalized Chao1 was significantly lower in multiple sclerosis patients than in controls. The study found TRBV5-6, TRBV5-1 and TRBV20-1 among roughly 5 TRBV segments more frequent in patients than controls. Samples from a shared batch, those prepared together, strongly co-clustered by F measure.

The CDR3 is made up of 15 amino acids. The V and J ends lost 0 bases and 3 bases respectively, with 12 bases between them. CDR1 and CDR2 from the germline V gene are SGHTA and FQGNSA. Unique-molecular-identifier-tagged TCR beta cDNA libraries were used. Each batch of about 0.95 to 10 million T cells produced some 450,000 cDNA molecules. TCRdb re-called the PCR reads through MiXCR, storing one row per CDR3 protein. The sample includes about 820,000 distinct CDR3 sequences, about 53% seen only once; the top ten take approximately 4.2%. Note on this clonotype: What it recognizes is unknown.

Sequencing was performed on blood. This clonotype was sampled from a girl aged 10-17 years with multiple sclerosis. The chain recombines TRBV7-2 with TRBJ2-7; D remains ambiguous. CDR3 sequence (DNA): TGTGCCAGCAGCTTAGCGTCAGGCTCCTACTACGAGCAGTACTTC. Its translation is CASSLASGSYYEQYF. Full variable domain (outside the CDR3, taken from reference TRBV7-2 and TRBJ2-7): GAGVSQSPSNKVTEKGKDVELRCDPISGHTALYWYRQSLGQGLEFLIYFQGNSAPDKSGLPSDRFSAERTGGSVSTLTIQRTQQEDSAVYLCASSLASGSYYEQYFGPGTRLTVT.